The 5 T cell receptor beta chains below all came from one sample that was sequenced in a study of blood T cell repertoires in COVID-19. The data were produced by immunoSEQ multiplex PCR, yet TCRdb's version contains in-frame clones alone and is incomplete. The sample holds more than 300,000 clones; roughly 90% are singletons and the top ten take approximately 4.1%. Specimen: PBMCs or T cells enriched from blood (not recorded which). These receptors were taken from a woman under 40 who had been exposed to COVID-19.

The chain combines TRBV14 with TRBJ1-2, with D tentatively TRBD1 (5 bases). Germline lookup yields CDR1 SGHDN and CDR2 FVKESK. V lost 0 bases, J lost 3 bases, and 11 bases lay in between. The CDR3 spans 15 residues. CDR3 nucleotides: TGTGCCAGCAGCCAAGATCGGGAGGGGTACTATGGCTACACCTTC. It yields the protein CASSQDREGYYGYTF.

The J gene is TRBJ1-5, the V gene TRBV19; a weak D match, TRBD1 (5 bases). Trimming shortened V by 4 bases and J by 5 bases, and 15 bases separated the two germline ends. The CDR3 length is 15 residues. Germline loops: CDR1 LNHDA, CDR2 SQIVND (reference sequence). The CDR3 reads CASSTGGSSDQPQHF. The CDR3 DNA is TGTGCCAGTAGTACGGGGGGATCTTCGGATCAGCCCCAGCATTTT. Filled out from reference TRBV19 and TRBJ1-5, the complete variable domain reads DGGITQSPKYLFRKEGQNVTLSCEQNLNHDAMYWYRQDPGQGLRLIYYSQIVNDFQKGDIAEGYSVSREKKESFPLTVTSAQKNPTAFYLCASSTGGSSDQPQHFGDGTRLSIL.

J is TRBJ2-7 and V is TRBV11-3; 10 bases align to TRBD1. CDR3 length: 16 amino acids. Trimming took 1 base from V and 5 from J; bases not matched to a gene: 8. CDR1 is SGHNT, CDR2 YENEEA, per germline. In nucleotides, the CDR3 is TGTGCCAGCAGCTTAGGCCGGGACAGGGGTATCGACGAGCAGTACTTC. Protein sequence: CASSLGRDRGIDEQYF.

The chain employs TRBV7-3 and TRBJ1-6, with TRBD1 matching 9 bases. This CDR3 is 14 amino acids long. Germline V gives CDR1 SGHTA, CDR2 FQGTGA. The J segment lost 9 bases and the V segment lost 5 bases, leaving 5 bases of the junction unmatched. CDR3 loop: CASSQTGGSSPLHF. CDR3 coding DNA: TGTGCCAGCAGCCAAACAGGGGGCAGTTCACCCCTCCACTTT.

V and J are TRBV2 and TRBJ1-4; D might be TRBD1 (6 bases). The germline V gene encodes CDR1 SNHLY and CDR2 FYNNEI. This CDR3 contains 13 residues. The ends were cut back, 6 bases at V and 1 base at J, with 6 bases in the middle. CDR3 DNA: TGTGCCAGCAGGGGACAAACTAATGAAAAACTGTTTTTT. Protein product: CASRGQTNEKLFF.